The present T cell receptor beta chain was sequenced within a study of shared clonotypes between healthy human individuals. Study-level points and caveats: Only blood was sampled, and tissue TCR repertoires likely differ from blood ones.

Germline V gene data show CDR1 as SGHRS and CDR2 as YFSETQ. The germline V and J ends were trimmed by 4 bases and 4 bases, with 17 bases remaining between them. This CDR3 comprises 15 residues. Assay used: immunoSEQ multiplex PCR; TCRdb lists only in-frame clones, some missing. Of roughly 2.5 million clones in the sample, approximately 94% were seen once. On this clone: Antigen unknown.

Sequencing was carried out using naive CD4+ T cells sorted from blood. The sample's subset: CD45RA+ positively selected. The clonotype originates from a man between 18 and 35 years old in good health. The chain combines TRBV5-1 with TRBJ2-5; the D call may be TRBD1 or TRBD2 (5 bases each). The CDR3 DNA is TGCGCCAGCAGCGGAGACGGGGCTAGTGGAGAGACCCAGTACTTC. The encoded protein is CASSGDGASGETQYF.